This section outlines one TCR beta chain sequence together with its context. In the original analysis: Amplification with reference gene primers provided the estimates of nucleated cell counts. Produced via immunoSEQ multiplex PCR; TCRdb's table is partial and in-frame only. Clonal size and the V and J genes are those of that table, whereas D and trimming came from the DNA. The sample includes over 85,000 clones, about 85% of them seen just once. V was shortened by 3 bases and J by 5 bases, with 11 bases between the two germline ends. This CDR3 contains 15 residues. Per germline, CDR1 LNHDA and CDR2 SQIVND (reference sequence). These data come from a study of blood T cell repertoires in COVID-19. Study context: The United States, Italy and Spain were the sources of the acute and convalescent COVID-19 samples. In each case, the material was cDNA or gDNA derived from T cells, B-cell-depleted T cells, or PBMCs.

Sequencing was carried out using peripheral blood. The gene calls are TRBV19 and TRBJ1-6; a weak D match, TRBD1 (5 bases). This clonotype was sampled from a human donor in a cohort sampled during active COVID-19. This CDR3 reads CASSIGGAHNSPLHF. The CDR3 DNA reads TGTGCCAGTAGTATCGGAGGGGCCCATAATTCACCCCTCCACTTT.